The 3 T cell receptor beta chains listed next were all sequenced from one sample in a study of blood T cell repertoires in COVID-19 (TCRdb year 2020). The library was made by the immunoSEQ multiplex PCR assay. TCRdb retrieved this table from immuneACCESS and kept in-frame rearrangements only. Not all clones are present; in checked studies, unresolved V genes account for under half, and no reason is known for the remainder. The table for this sample lists a few hundred thousand clones; 80% to 90% of them were counted only once. Around 0.98% of the sample is held by the ten biggest clonotypes. Input material: peripheral blood. Receptors originate from a man aged 40-50 years with acute or convalescent COVID-19.

The V gene is TRBV7-8, the J gene TRBJ1-2; D unresolved. V lost 1 base and J lost 8, with 17 bases in between. The V gene's germline CDR1 is SGHVS and CDR2 FQNEAQ. The CDR3 runs 15 residues. The CDR3 coding sequence is TGTGCCAGCAGCTTAGGTATATATACTCAACCGGGCTACACCTTC. Translation: CASSLGIYTQPGYTF.

The genes are TRBV5-4 and TRBJ2-1; possibly TRBD2 for D (5 bases). The V end was cut by 4 bases, the J end by 5 bases, with 13 bases between. Germline CDR1 SGHNT, CDR2 YYREEE (reference sequence). The CDR3 has 14 amino acids. The CDR3 here is CASSPGVGHNEQFF. CDR3 coding DNA: TGTGCCAGCAGCCCCGGGGTTGGGCACAATGAGCAGTTCTTC.

The chain employs TRBV4-2 and TRBJ1-2; unclear D gene. V was trimmed by 0 bases and J by 2 bases, leaving 16 bases between them. This CDR3 has 17 amino acids. Germline V gene lookup returns CDR1 LGHNA and CDR2 YNFKEQ. The DNA of the CDR3 is TGTGCCAGCAGCCAAGAAATTTACACCGAACACAACTATGGCTACACCTTC. Translation: CASSQEIYTEHNYGYTF.